The TCR beta chain described here comes from a study of cytomegalovirus exposure and HLA in healthy donors. Whole-study context: In a later analysis, it was reported that the roughly 130 validation repertoires had been produced on the same platform as the 550 to 700 repertoires belonging to the first cohort. Overall study findings and caveats: The TCR clusters that emerged in the first cohort tended, a later analysis found, to co-occur in the approximately 110 validation repertoires. In vitro data verified a few CMV-associated chains as specific for CMV antigens. Listed as cytomegalovirus-associated were 170 or so TCR beta chains.

The V end lost 5 bases, the J end lost 2 bases, and 16 bases lay between the germline ends. This CDR3 has 15 amino acids. In germline, CDR1 is SGHTA, CDR2 FQGNSA. Sequenced by immunoSEQ multiplex PCR; TCRdb stores in-frame clones only, minus some. The sample carries a few hundred thousand clones, 65% to 90% recorded once. Comment on this clone: Its specificity is unknown.

This clonotype was obtained from a woman younger than 30 in good health and CMV-seronegative. The chain joins TRBV7-2 to TRBJ2-7; D might be TRBD2 (5 bases). The sample taken for sequencing was PBMCs. CDR3 coding DNA: TGTGCCAGCAGCCCCTTGGACGGGCGGGCCTACGAGCAGTACTTC. Translated: CASSPLDGRAYEQYF.